This T cell receptor (beta chain) was documented in a study of cytomegalovirus exposure and HLA in healthy donors. Study context: Among approximately 390 genotyped donors, around 82% fell in the Caucasian-associated ancestry cluster.

A multiplex PCR was run with 60 Vbeta primers and 13 Jbeta primers. Data came from immunoSEQ multiplex PCR; TCRdb stores just in-frame clones and leaves some out. The sample has 90,000 to 150,000 clones, about 73% seen once. Study-wide findings and caveats: Solely CMV serostatus was available to characterize immune exposure. The number of N-insertions in an Asian-associated ancestry cluster was reportedly below the 666-donor mean in a later analysis. The study put some 160 TCR beta chains on its list as cytomegalovirus-associated.

Germline CDR1 reads SNHLY; CDR2 reads FYNNEI. The germline V and J ends were trimmed by 6 bases and 2 bases, with 13 bases remaining between them. The CDR3 consists of 14 residues. As concerns this clone: Its matching antigen is unknown.

The clonotype comes from a woman between 40 and 50 years old in good health and CMV-seropositive. The J gene is TRBJ1-2, the V gene TRBV2; the D gene is possibly TRBD1 (5 bases). Sequenced sample: PBMCs. CDR3 nucleotide sequence: TGTGCCAGCAGGGGAGGGGCCCAGAACTATGGCTACACCTTC. Amino acid sequence: CASRGGAQNYGYTF.